The 12 T cell receptor beta chains below all came from one sample that was sequenced in a study of shared T cell receptors in the human thymus. Data came from immunoSEQ multiplex PCR; TCRdb stores just in-frame clones and leaves some out. The table lists roughly 710,000 clones, around 85% of them singletons. This same sample was also taken into another study, of human thymus T cells.

Sequencing input: thymocytes. These receptors all come from a girl under three years old with a congenital heart defect.

This clone occurred a few times. V and J are TRBV6-6 and TRBJ1-2; 7 positions match TRBD1. This CDR3 has 12 residues. V gave up 6 bases and J gave up 4 bases; unmatched junction bases: 2. From germline, CDR1 is MNHNY and CDR2 SVGAGI (reference sequence). CDR3 loop: CASSDRVYGYTF. The CDR3 region has the DNA TGTGCCAGCAGCGACAGGGTCTATGGCTACACCTTC.

This chain uses TRBV19 with TRBJ1-4; D is uncertain. Germline V gene lookup returns CDR1 LNHDA and CDR2 SQIVND (reference sequence). Trimming left V 10 bases short and J 6 bases short, with 27 bases between. This CDR3 region has 17 residues. The CDR3: CATFRPKRFGRDEKLFF. The CDR3 DNA sequence: TGTGCCACCTTTCGACCGAAGCGGTTTGGAAGGGATGAAAAACTGTTTTTT.

A few counts support this clone. This chain uses TRBV15 with TRBJ1-1; D is ambiguous. Trimming left V 5 bases short and J 1 base short, with 14 bases between. Germline CDR1 LNHNV, CDR2 YYDKDF (reference sequence). CDR3 length: 15 amino acids. The CDR3 loop reads CATSSNPSSNTEAFF. The CDR3 DNA is TGTGCCACCAGCTCTAACCCCTCGTCGAACACTGAAGCTTTCTTT.

V and J are TRBV6-4 and TRBJ2-7; 9 nucleotides align to TRBD1. Germline V lookup: CDR1 MRHNA, CDR2 SNTAGT. Trimming removed 6 bases from V and 0 bases from J; junction bases left unmatched: 3. This CDR3 spans 14 amino acids. As DNA, the CDR3 is TGTGCCAGCAGGCGGGACAGGGACTCCTACGAGCAGTACTTC. This codes for CASRRDRDSYEQYF.

The sample holds one count of this clone. CDR3 DNA sequence: TGTGCCAGCAGAAACAGGGGGAACACTGAAGCTTTCTTT. Translation: CASRNRGNTEAFF. The rearrangement links TRBV25-1 to TRBJ1-1; 7 bases line up with TRBD1. Per the germline V gene, CDR1 is MGHDK and CDR2 is SYGVNS. The CDR3 spans 13 residues. The ends lost 6 bases at V and 1 base at J; junction bases unmatched: 2. Full variable domain (missing parts from reference TRBV25-1 and TRBJ1-1): EADIYQTPRYLVIGTGKKITLECSQTMGHDKMYWYQQDPGMELHLIHYSYGVNSTEKGDLSSESTVSRIRTEHFPLTLESARPSHTSQYLCASRNRGNTEAFFGQGTRLTVV.

The chain joins TRBV5-6 to TRBJ1-6; 7 nucleotides line up with TRBD1. The V segment lost 4 bases and the J segment 6 bases; nucleotides outside the gene matches: 7. Per germline, CDR1 SGHDT and CDR2 YYEEEE. The CDR3 consists of 15 residues. CDR3 DNA sequence: TGTGCCAGCAGCCTCCAGGGACAGTTTAATTCACCCCTCCACTTT. Residues: CASSLQGQFNSPLHF.

The chain joins TRBV5-1 to TRBJ2-3; TRBD2 matches at 8 bases. Trimming cost V 6 bases and J 3 bases; bases outside gene matches: 6. The CDR3 is 14 amino acids. Germline V gene data show CDR1 as SGHRS and CDR2 as YFSETQ. The CDR3 loop is CASTGGASTDTQYF. CDR3 coding DNA: TGCGCCAGCACCGGGGGGGCCAGTACAGATACGCAGTATTTT.

The sample holds one count of this clone. The chain is built from TRBV5-4 and TRBJ1-5; D remains ambiguous. This CDR3 region has 16 residues. The germline V gene encodes CDR1 SGHNT and CDR2 YYREEE (reference sequence). V was cut by 0 bases and J by 0 bases, with 10 bases left in between. The CDR3 region has the DNA TGTGCCAGCAGCTTGGTTGGATACTATAGCAATCAGCCCCAGCATTTT. The encoded protein is CASSLVGYYSNQPQHF.

This clone was found once. This chain links TRBV7-2 with TRBJ2-3; a possible D gene is TRBD2 (5 bases). V lost 6 bases and J lost 4, with 11 bases in between. The CDR3 is 13 residues long. Germline CDR1 SGHTA, CDR2 FQGNSA. The CDR3, as DNA: TGTGCCAGCAGGTCCGGGATTCCAGATACGCAGTATTTT. It encodes CASRSGIPDTQYF.

The chain has TRBV27 and TRBJ1-1, with 10 bases aligning to TRBD1. V lost 4 bases and J lost 3; bases outside the gene matches: 11. The CDR3 sequence is 17 residues long. The germline V gene has CDR1 MNHEY and CDR2 SMNVEV (reference sequence). The CDR3: CASSSSDRGALHTEAFF. CDR3 bases: TGTGCCAGCAGTTCCTCGGACAGGGGGGCGTTGCACACTGAAGCTTTCTTT.

The chain links TRBV28 to TRBJ1-4; possible D gene TRBD1, 5 bases. This CDR3 has 15 amino acids. V was pared by 5 bases and J by 6 bases, with 16 bases between. Germline lookup yields CDR1 MDHEN and CDR2 SYDVKM. The CDR3: CASSPPTALYEKLFF. The CDR3 bases are TGTGCCAGCAGTCCCCCGACAGCCCTTTATGAAAAACTGTTTTTT.

This clone was seen just once. The chain couples TRBV19 to TRBJ1-1; D is possibly TRBD1 (5 bases). The CDR3 is 13 residues long. The V gene lost 5 bases and the J gene lost 4 bases, with 11 bases spanning the gap. CDR1 and CDR2 from the germline V gene are LNHDA and SQIVND (reference sequence). For the CDR3, the DNA is TGTGCCAGTAGTGAGGACATCCCCACTGAAGCTTTCTTT. It codes for CASSEDIPTEAFF.